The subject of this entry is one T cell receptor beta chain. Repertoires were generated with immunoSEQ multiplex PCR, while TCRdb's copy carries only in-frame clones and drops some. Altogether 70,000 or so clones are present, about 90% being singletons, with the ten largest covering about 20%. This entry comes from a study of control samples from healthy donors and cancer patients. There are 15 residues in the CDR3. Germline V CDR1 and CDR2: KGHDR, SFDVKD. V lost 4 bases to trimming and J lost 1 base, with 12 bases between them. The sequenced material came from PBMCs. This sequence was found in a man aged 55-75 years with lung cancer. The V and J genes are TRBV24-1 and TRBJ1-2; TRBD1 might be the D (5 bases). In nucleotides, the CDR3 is TGTGCCACCAGTGACTCCGGGGCCGTTAACTATGGCTACACCTTC. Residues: CATSDSGAVNYGYTF.